These T cell receptor beta chains were read from a single sample in a study of glioma-infiltrating T cells. TCRdb used MiXCR to reprocess the multiplex PCR reads, holding one entry per CDR3 protein. Of some 180,000 distinct CDR3 sequences in the sample, about 31% are singletons; the top ten hold roughly 21%. Sequenced material: glioma tissue, nonneoplastic brain tissue, or PBMCs (not recorded which). The receptors come from a human donor with low-grade glioma or glioblastoma, undergoing nonglioma brain surgery, or in good health (not recorded which). Each CDR3 is given with its conserved first and last residue. D genes are given only for firm matches. For some rows the clone size is stated as once, few or many, or as a class when expanded; others skip it.

TRBJ2-7 | . | TRBD1 | TRBV19 | CASTTAPGQGAYEQYF | TGTGCCAGTACCACGGCCCCGGGACAGGGGGCTTACGAGCAGTACTTC
TRBJ2-3 | many | . | TRBV7-2 | CASSSPEGSDTQYF | TGTGCCAGCAGCTCGCCGGAGGGATCAGATACGCAGTATTTT
TRBJ1-5 | . | . | TRBV15 | CATSSFYICSASRDSQNQPQHF | .
TRBJ1-2 | . | . | TRBV5-1 | CASSLGGGARGYTF | TGCGCCAGCAGCTTGGGCGGGGGGGCGCGAGGCTACACCTTC
TRBJ2-3 | many | . | TRBV4-3 | CASSDATSTDTQYF | TGCGCCAGCAGCGACGCGACCAGCACAGATACGCAGTATTTT
TRBJ2-1 | many | TRBD1 | TRBV6-2/TRBV6-3 | CASKPTGAGEQFF | TGTGCCAGCAAACCCACAGGGGCAGGTGAGCAGTTCTTC
TRBJ2-3 | many | TRBD1 | TRBV24-1 | CATSDVGQESTDTQYF | TGTGCCACCAGTGATGTGGGACAGGAGAGCACAGATACGCAGTATTTT
TRBJ2-3 | . | . | TRBV20-1 | CSASRDSTDTQYF | TGCAGTGCTAGCCGGGACAGCACAGATACGCAGTATTTT
TRBJ2-7 | . | TRBD2 | TRBV20-1 | CSARPLAGGDEQYF | TGCAGTGCTAGGCCCCTAGCGGGAGGAGACGAGCAGTACTTC
TRBJ2-1 | many | . | TRBV6-1 | CASIKSGYNEQFF | TGTGCCAGCATCAAGTCCGGCTACAATGAGCAGTTCTTC
TRBJ1-5 | few | . | TRBV19 | CASSRDRDQPQHF | TGTGCCAGTAGTAGGGACCGAGATCAGCCCCAGCATTTT
TRBJ2-7 | few | . | TRBV16 | CASSQGLPLTSYEQYF | TGTGCCAGCAGCCAAGGTCTTCCACTTACAAGCTACGAGCAGTACTTC
TRBJ2-1 | few | . | TRBV5-6 | CASSPDLTGSYNEQFF | TGTGCCAGCAGCCCCGATCTGACTGGCTCCTACAATGAGCAGTTCTTC
TRBJ2-7 | many | . | TRBV6-6 | CASSYSILGARYEQYF | TGTGCCAGCAGTTACTCGATTTTGGGGGCGCGGTACGAGCAGTACTTC
TRBJ2-1 | . | . | TRBV5-4 | CASSLVGNYNEQFF | TGTGCCAGCAGCTTGGTCGGCAACTACAATGAGCAGTTCTTC
TRBJ1-2 | many | . | TRBV5-4 | CASSNGNRELTYGYTF | TGTGCCAGCAGCAATGGAAACAGGGAATTAACCTATGGCTACACCTTC
TRBJ2-7 | many | . | TRBV6-6 | CASSYSGYDYEQYF | TGTGCCAGCAGTTACTCTGGCTACGACTACGAGCAGTACTTC
TRBJ1-1 | many | . | TRBV25-1 | CASSDLNRGNTEAFF | TGTGCCAGCAGTGATCTAAATAGAGGGAACACTGAAGCTTTCTTT
TRBJ2-1 | . | . | TRBV5-1 | CASSLAEYSYNEQFF | TGCGCCAGCAGCTTAGCGGAATACTCCTACAATGAGCAGTTCTTC
TRBJ2-7 | . | TRBD2 | TRBV27 | CASSSPSGTYNEQYF | TGTGCCAGCAGTTCCCCTAGCGGAACTTACAACGAGCAGTACTTC
TRBJ2-5 | . | . | TRBV7-2 | CASSWVRQETQYF | TGTGCCAGCAGCTGGGTACGCCAAGAGACCCAGTACTTC
TRBJ2-2 | . | . | TRBV7-9 | CASSLPRGELFF | TGTGCCAGCAGCCTACCGAGGGGGGAGCTGTTTTTT
TRBJ1-5 | once | . | TRBV30 | CAWSQGSNQPQHF | TGTGCCTGGAGCCAGGGAAGCAATCAGCCCCAGCATTTT
TRBJ2-5 | many | TRBD1 | TRBV6-2/TRBV6-3 | CASSYLQGPQETQYF | TGTGCCAGCAGTTATCTACAGGGGCCCCAAGAGACCCAGTACTTC
TRBJ2-2 | few | TRBD2 | TRBV11-1 | CASSHAPGLAGGPVRGELFF | TGTGCCAGCAGCCACGCCCCGGGACTAGCGGGAGGGCCCGTTCGCGGGGAGCTGTTTTTT
TRBJ2-5 | few | TRBD1 | TRBV7-2 | CASSLGVEGAVETQYF | TGTGCCAGCAGCTTAGGAGTAGAGGGGGCGGTGGAGACCCAGTACTTC
TRBJ1-5 | many | . | TRBV4-2 | CASSQDVGEPQPQHF | TGTGCCAGCAGCCAAGATGTGGGGGAACCTCAGCCCCAGCATTTT
TRBJ2-1 | many | . | TRBV6-1 | CASSSYGGPQFF | TGTGCCAGCAGCTCTTACGGGGGGCCGCAGTTCTTC
TRBJ1-1 | many | TRBD1 | TRBV12-3/TRBV12-4 | CASSSRGQRVGAFF | TGTGCCAGCAGTTCCAGGGGGCAACGGGTGGGAGCTTTCTTT
TRBJ1-5 | . | . | TRBV27 | CASSFQGAQPQNF | TGCGCCAGCAGTTTCCAGGGTGCTCAGCCCCAGAATTTT
TRBJ1-2 | many | . | TRBV4-1 | CASSQETRNRGYTF | TGCGCCAGCAGCCAAGAAACGCGGAATCGTGGCTACACCTTC
TRBJ2-3 | . | . | TRBV5-1 | CASSLGGYRTDTQYF | TGCGCCAGCAGCTTGGGCGGGTATCGCACAGATACGCAGTATTTT
TRBJ2-5 | many | . | TRBV28 | CASSLVALETQYF | TGTGCCAGCAGTTTAGTAGCGCTGGAGACCCAGTACTTC
TRBJ2-6 | few | TRBD1 | TRBV24-1 | CATATGAGANVLTF | TGTGCCACCGCCACAGGGGCCGGGGCCAACGTCCTGACTTTC
TRBJ1-3 | . | TRBD1 | TRBV18 | CASPSGQAGSGNTIYF | TGTGCCAGCCCCAGTGGACAGGCTGGCTCTGGAAACACCATATATTTT
TRBJ2-7 | . | TRBD1 | TRBV30 | CAWSVRTGYSEQYF | TGTGCCTGGAGTGTACGGACAGGGTACTCCGAGCAGTACTTC
TRBJ2-3 | . | . | TRBV7-2 | CASSQRPQVGGDTDTQYF | TGTGCCAGCAGCCAAAGACCCCAAGTGGGAGGCGACACAGATACGCAGTATTTT
TRBJ1-5 | many | TRBD1 | TRBV28 | CASRRDRGLSNQPQHF | TGTGCCAGCAGGCGGGACAGGGGGTTAAGCAATCAGCCCCAGCATTTT
TRBJ2-1 | many | . | TRBV18 | CASSPLTLSYNEQFF | TGTGCCAGCTCACCACTAACTCTCTCCTACAATGAGCAGTTCTTC
TRBJ2-3 | many | . | TRBV6-2/TRBV6-3 | CAGKGQNTDTQYF | TGTGCCGGCAAGGGCCAGAACACAGATACGCAGTATTTT
TRBJ2-1 | many | . | TRBV6-1 | CASRIAQGSINEQFF | TGTGCCTCACGAATCGCTCAGGGCAGCATCAATGAGCAGTTCTTC
TRBJ1-1 | few | . | TRBV19 | CASSISHGGTEAFF | TGTGCCAGTAGTATCTCCCATGGCGGCACTGAAGCTTTCTTT
TRBJ2-2 | many | . | TRBV7-2 | CASSLMGGGNTGELFF | TGTGCCAGCAGCTTAATGGGGGGCGGGAACACCGGGGAGCTGTTTTTT
TRBJ2-1 | many | . | TRBV3-1 | CASSQDFRQGYNEQFF | TGTGCCAGCAGCCAAGACTTCCGGCAGGGCTACAATGAGCAGTTCTTC
TRBJ1-1 | . | TRBD1 | TRBV27 | CASSSLTGGAGIVAEAFF | TGTGCCAGCAGTTCGCTAACAGGGGGGGCAGGCATCGTCGCTGAAGCTTTCTTT
TRBJ2-1 | . | . | TRBV4-3 | CASSQDRPSGSANEQFF | TGCGCCAGCAGCCAAGATCGGCCCAGCGGGTCGGCAAATGAGCAGTTCTTC
TRBJ2-2 | few | . | TRBV19 | CASSGLRSTGELFF | TGTGCCAGTAGCGGACTTCGGAGCACCGGGGAGCTGTTTTTT
TRBJ2-7 | . | . | TRBV6-1 | CDSTQRGDIYEQYF | TGTGACAGCACCCAGAGAGGGGACATCTACGAGCAGTACTTC
TRBJ2-3 | . | . | TRBV7-9 | CASSLGVVRSGDTQYF | TGTGCCAGCAGCTTAGGAGTTGTTCGGAGCGGAGATACGCAGTATTTT
TRBJ2-1 | many | . | TRBV6-2/TRBV6-3 | CASSYSLLVSNEQFF | TGTGCCAGCAGTTACTCGCTTCTAGTTAGCAATGAGCAGTTCTTC
TRBJ2-1 | . | TRBD2 | TRBV29-1 | CSLRGDGGTSGRVNISSYNEQFF | TGCAGCCTCCGTGGGGACGGAGGGACTAGCGGGAGGGTGAACATAAGCTCCTACAATGAGCAGTTCTTC